The 27 T cell receptor beta chains in this list originate from one sample, sequenced in a study of a mutant IDH1 vaccine in newly diagnosed glioma. Some clones are missing from TCRdb's copy, which holds only in-frame ones; the method was immunoSEQ multiplex PCR. The sample lists roughly 41,000 clones, under 80% occurring once. The time point here: baseline, week 1 (first vaccination visit). Stated treatment: pre-vaccination baseline after standard-of-care therapy. Sample: PBMCs, taken from a glioma patient treated with radiotherapy, temozolomide or both. The receptors were sampled from a man aged 40-50 years with glioma. Some clones in this sample may be carry-over from other donors' samples.

J is TRBJ2-7 and V is TRBV10-3; TRBD1 aligns across 10 bases. The CDR3 has 13 amino acids. Trimming removed 6 bases from V and 5 bases from J; junction bases left unmatched: 4. Germline loops: CDR1 ENHRY, CDR2 SYGVKD. The CDR3 is CAIRRDRGNEQYF. The CDR3 bases are TGTGCCATCAGAAGGGACAGGGGCAACGAGCAGTACTTC.

The V gene is TRBV6-5, the J gene TRBJ1-2, with 10 nucleotides matching TRBD1. CDR3 length: 15 amino acids. Trimming cost V 5 bases and J 5 bases; bases outside gene matches: 8. Germline lookup yields CDR1 MNHEY and CDR2 SVGAGI. The CDR3 region has the DNA TGTGCCAGCAGTCGCGGGGGGACAGGGGATTATGGCTACACCTTC. The encoded protein is CASSRGGTGDYGYTF.

V and J are TRBV7-2 and TRBJ1-1, with D possibly TRBD1 on 5 matching bases. V was pared by 0 bases and J by 11 bases, with 10 bases between. CDR3 length equals 12 residues. Germline V gene data show CDR1 as SGHTA and CDR2 as FQGNSA. The CDR3 nucleotides read TGTGCCAGCAGCTTAGCGCGGGGGGGGGCTTTCTTT. Translated: CASSLARGGAFF.

This chain uses TRBV5-6 with TRBJ1-5; 7 bases match TRBD1. Germline trimming cut 1 base from V and 3 bases from J; bases unmatched to any gene: 16. Germline V lookup: CDR1 SGHDT, CDR2 YYEEEE. The CDR3 has 19 residues. In DNA form, the CDR3 reads TGTGCCAGCAGCTTGTCCGTACTTGGCTGGACAGGTAACAATCAGCCCCAGCATTTT. Amino acids: CASSLSVLGWTGNNQPQHF.

This clone was picked up a small number of times. The J gene is TRBJ2-7, the V gene TRBV7-2; D remains ambiguous. V lost 5 bases, J lost 3 bases, and 5 bases lay in between. The CDR3 has 11 amino acids. Germline V gene data show CDR1 as SGHTA and CDR2 as FQGNSA. The CDR3: CASSVYYEQYF. The CDR3 DNA sequence: TGTGCCAGCAGCGTATACTACGAGCAGTACTTC.

This rearrangement joins TRBV30 to TRBJ2-7; maybe TRBD1 (6 bases). CDR1 and CDR2 from the germline V gene are GTSNPN and SVGIG (reference sequence). CDR3 length: 15 amino acids. V lost 4 bases and J 0 bases, leaving 16 bases between the germline ends. The CDR3 spells CAWNIDRISSYEQYF. The CDR3, as DNA: TGTGCCTGGAACATAGACAGGATTAGCTCCTACGAGCAGTACTTC.

The V and J genes are TRBV5-1 and TRBJ2-1; 8 bases are shared with TRBD2. The CDR3 covers 18 residues. Germline V gene data show CDR1 as SGHRS and CDR2 as YFSETQ. J lost 0 bases, V lost 2 bases, and 10 bases had no gene match. The DNA for the CDR3 is TGCGCCAGCAGCTTCCCTGGCGGGGGGCGGAGCTCCTACAATGAGCAGTTCTTC. Translated: CASSFPGGGRSSYNEQFF.

V usage is TRBV5-1 and J usage is TRBJ2-3; 9 bases are shared with TRBD2. Germline V gene data show CDR1 as SGHRS and CDR2 as YFSETQ. V trimming: 4 bases; J trimming: 4 bases; junction bases outside the gene matches: 1. The CDR3 runs to 13 residues. The CDR3 DNA follows: TGCGCCAGCAGCGTAGCGGGGGCAGATACGCAGTATTTT. Protein sequence: CASSVAGADTQYF.

CDR3 amino acids: CASILTGRNTEAFF. The CDR3 DNA reads as TGTGCCAGCATTTTGACAGGCCGGAACACTGAAGCTTTCTTT. The genes are TRBV2 and TRBJ1-1; the D gene is possibly TRBD1 (6 bases). With 7 bases removed from V and 1 base from J, the gap between germline ends came to 13 bases. The CDR3 is 14 amino acids. Germline V gene sequence: CDR1 SNHLY, CDR2 FYNNEI.

The chain is built from TRBV5-1 and TRBJ2-1; the match to TRBD1 covers 7 bases. The CDR3 totals 16 residues. Losses at the gene ends were 0 bases for V and 4 bases for J; bases not matched to a gene: 7. The germline gives CDR1 SGHRS, CDR2 YFSETQ. This CDR3 reads CASSLAGQGVYNEQFF. As DNA, the CDR3 is TGCGCCAGCAGCTTGGCCGGTCAGGGGGTTTACAATGAGCAGTTCTTC.

The sample holds a few counts of this clone. Distinct nucleotide sequences in the sample also encode this CDR3. The V gene is TRBV7-2, the J gene TRBJ2-1, with D unresolved. The V gene lost 2 bases and the J gene lost 0 bases, with 8 bases spanning the gap. The CDR3 contains 15 residues. CDR1 is SGHTA, CDR2 FQGNSA, per germline. CDR3 nucleotides: TGTGCCAGCAGCTTAATCCTGAGCTCCTACAATGAGCAGTTCTTC. Residues: CASSLILSSYNEQFF.

The V and J genes are TRBV5-1 and TRBJ2-3; D is undetermined. Trimming shortened V by 0 bases and J by 6 bases, and 11 bases separated the two germline ends. The CDR3 runs 14 residues. CDR1 is SGHRS, CDR2 YFSETQ, per germline. CDR3 nucleotide sequence: TGCGCCAGCAGCTTGGCCGTTGGTGGGGATACGCAGTATTTT. Its translation: CASSLAVGGDTQYF.

The chain employs TRBV10-3 and TRBJ1-2, with D hard to call. The length of the CDR3 is 15 residues. Germline V lookup: CDR1 ENHRY, CDR2 SYGVKD. The ends were cut back, 6 bases at V and 5 bases at J, with 19 bases in the middle. This chain's CDR3 is CAISPLVLAPYGYTF. CDR3 in DNA: TGTGCCATCAGCCCCCTAGTCCTGGCCCCTTATGGCTACACCTTC.

This chain connects TRBV29-1 to TRBJ1-2, with no clear D. V lost 3 bases and J 3 bases, leaving 11 bases between the germline ends. The CDR3 loop spans 13 amino acids. CDR1 and CDR2 (germline): SQVTM, ANQGSEA. CDR3 coding DNA: TGCAGCGTTGAGAGTTTCAGAGACTATGGCTACACCTTC. It specifies CSVESFRDYGYTF.

The V gene is TRBV6-1, the J gene TRBJ1-4; possible D gene TRBD1, 5 bases. CDR1 is MNHNS and CDR2 is SASEGT in the germline V gene. V was shortened by 0 bases and J by 13 bases, with 9 bases between the two germline ends. The CDR3 is 12 amino acids. CDR3 region: CASSEAGTGLFF. In nucleotides, the CDR3 is TGTGCCAGCAGTGAAGCAGGGACCGGACTGTTTTTT.

The gene calls are TRBV27 and TRBJ1-5, with 9 nucleotides matching TRBD1. The CDR3 has 15 amino acids. CDR1 and CDR2 (germline): MNHEY, SMNVEV (reference sequence). Losses at the gene ends were 3 bases for V and 6 bases for J; bases not matched to a gene: 6. The CDR3 nucleotides are TGTGCCAGCAGTTTCGGGGACAGGGTTGGTCAGCCCCAGCATTTT. Translated, it gives CASSFGDRVGQPQHF.

The chain couples TRBV30 to TRBJ1-6; D call uncertain. This CDR3 region has 13 residues. The V and J ends lost 4 bases and 9 bases respectively, with 13 bases between them. Germline CDR1 is GTSNPN and CDR2 is SVGIG (reference sequence). In nucleotides, the CDR3 is TGTGCCTGGAATACTTTAACCGGTTCACCCCTCCACTTT. Translation gives CAWNTLTGSPLHF.

This chain connects TRBV7-2 to TRBJ2-1; 9 bases map to TRBD2. This CDR3 spans 15 amino acids. Germline V lookup: CDR1 SGHTA, CDR2 FQGNSA. J was trimmed by 7 bases and V by 3 bases; bases with no gene match: 7. CDR3 residues: CASSLGPSGANEQFF. DNA of the CDR3: TGTGCCAGCAGCTTGGGGCCTAGCGGGGCAAATGAGCAGTTCTTC.

CDR3 bases: TGTGCCAGCAGTGATGGGTTTCGGGGGATTGAACAGCCCCAGCATTTT. Encoded protein: CASSDGFRGIEQPQHF. The gene calls are TRBV6-1 and TRBJ1-5, with D perhaps TRBD1 (5 bases). This CDR3 spans 16 amino acids. Germline lookup yields CDR1 MNHNS and CDR2 SASEGT. V gave up 3 bases and J gave up 7 bases, with 19 bases separating them.

The rearrangement uses TRBV30 and TRBJ2-3; 10 positions match TRBD2. Germline CDR1 GTSNPN, CDR2 SVGIG (reference sequence). V gave up 0 bases and J gave up 5 bases; unmatched junction bases: 14. CDR3 length: 18 residues. CDR3 nucleotide sequence: TGTGCCTGGAGTGTACGAGAGCGGGGGGGAATAGGGATAGATACGCAGTATTTT. Protein sequence: CAWSVRERGGIGIDTQYF.

The V and J genes are TRBV6-5 and TRBJ1-2; TRBD1 agrees at 8 bases. The germline V gene has CDR1 MNHEY and CDR2 SVGAGI. J lost 8 bases, V lost 7 bases, and 9 bases had no gene match. This CDR3 spans 13 amino acids. CDR3 sequence: CASTPQGGGGYTF. The CDR3 DNA reads TGTGCCAGCACACCACAGGGGGGTGGGGGCTACACCTTC.

This clone has just a few counts. The chain links TRBV4-1 to TRBJ2-3; weak D call: TRBD2 (5 bases). The CDR3 loop spans 18 amino acids. Trimming cost V 6 bases and J 6 bases, with 28 bases left between them. CDR1 MGHRA and CDR2 YSYEKL come from the germline V gene. The CDR3 DNA is TGCGCCAGCAGTACTCACGGCCCCTCGAAGCGGAGGACTGATACGCAGTATTTT. Amino acids: CASSTHGPSKRRTDTQYF.

This chain links TRBV5-8 with TRBJ1-6, with 7 positions matching TRBD1. Germline assignment: CDR1 SGHTS and CDR2 YDEGEE. V lost 0 bases and J lost 13; bases outside the gene matches: 4. This CDR3 comprises 13 residues. CDR3 protein: CASSLGQGAPLHF. CDR3 nucleotide sequence: TGTGCCAGCAGCTTGGGACAGGGCGCCCCCCTCCACTTT.

This clone was recorded once. The CDR3 DNA follows: TGTGCCAGCAGTTACGGACAGGTTGATTACTCTGGGGCCAACGTCCTGACTTTC. This sequence encodes CASSYGQVDYSGANVLTF. The chain is built from TRBV28 and TRBJ2-6; TRBD1 matches at 7 bases. Germline CDR1 reads MDHEN; CDR2 reads SYDVKM. Trimming at V came to 4 bases and at J to 0 bases, leaving 9 bases not matched to a gene. This CDR3 region has 18 residues.

The chain's CDR3 is CASSLSDLSYEQYF. CDR3 nucleotide sequence: TGTGCCAGCAGCTTATCGGATCTCTCCTACGAGCAGTACTTC. The chain recombines TRBV7-6 with TRBJ2-7; D call uncertain. CDR1 and CDR2 from the germline V gene are SGHVS and FNYEAQ. The CDR3 spans 14 residues. The V and J ends lost 2 bases and 0 bases respectively, with 8 bases between them.

This chain connects TRBV7-2 to TRBJ1-2; 9 bases line up with TRBD1. V was clipped by 6 bases and J by 7 bases; unmatched bases: 12. CDR3 size: 15 residues. Germline V gene data show CDR1 as SGHTA and CDR2 as FQGNSA. In DNA, the CDR3 is TGTGCCAGCAGAGGGGGGACAGGGAGGGGTCTTGGCTACACCTTC. It specifies CASRGGTGRGLGYTF.

There are a few counts of this clone. The rearrangement links TRBV30 to TRBJ1-4; D remains ambiguous. Germline V gene data show CDR1 as GTSNPN and CDR2 as SVGIG (reference sequence). Trimming shortened V by 4 bases and J by 6 bases, and 15 bases separated the two germline ends. This CDR3 is 14 amino acids long. This CDR3 reads CAWKFRTGDEKLFF. CDR3 DNA: TGTGCCTGGAAGTTTCGGACTGGCGATGAAAAACTGTTTTTT.